These 2 T cell receptor beta chains originate from one sample sequenced in a study of cytomegalovirus exposure and HLA in healthy donors. The PCR was carried out with 60 Vbeta primers and 13 Jbeta primers. The protocol was immunoSEQ multiplex PCR, while the TCRdb copy is restricted to in-frame clones and leaves out a portion. The repertoire holds roughly 200,000 clones, with roughly 68% as singletons. Sequencing input: PBMCs. The receptors derive from a woman aged 25 to 39 in good health and CMV-seronegative.

The V and J genes are TRBV9 and TRBJ2-6, with TRBD1 matching 8 bases. Germline V CDR1 and CDR2: SGDLS, YYNGEE. Losses at the gene ends were 2 bases for V and 0 bases for J; bases not matched to a gene: 7. The CDR3 consists of 18 residues. CDR3 region: CASSVAGTGVSGANVLTF. The CDR3 DNA reads TGTGCCAGCAGCGTCGCCGGGACAGGCGTCTCTGGGGCCAACGTCCTGACTTTC.

This chain links TRBV5-1 with TRBJ1-2; 8 nucleotides align to TRBD1. Germline CDR1 reads SGHRS; CDR2 reads YFSETQ. J was trimmed by 3 bases and V by 0 bases; bases with no gene match: 4. This CDR3 is 15 amino acids long. CDR3 residues: CASSLGPTGDYGYTF. The CDR3 DNA is TGCGCCAGCAGCTTGGGTCCGACAGGGGACTATGGCTACACCTTC.